A selection of T cell receptor beta chains follows, all from one sample in a study of T cells in Graves' hyperthyroidism and ophthalmopathy. TCRdb re-called the multiplex PCR reads with MiXCR, one entry per CDR3 protein. The sample includes about 640,000 distinct CDR3 sequences, less than 25% of them seen just once. Input material: blood. The receptors originated from a man aged 25 to 45 with Graves' ophthalmopathy. CDR3s include the opening cysteine and the closing phenylalanine or tryptophan. The order of the fields is CDR3 length, V gene, clone size, J gene, D gene, CDR3 protein, CDR3 DNA. The D gene is left open where the match is weak. Expanded clones are given a class, and other clones once, few, many or no size at all.

13	TRBV20-1	-	TRBJ1-5	-	CSARADSEGPQHF	TGCAGTGCTAGAGCGGACTCCGAAGGGCCCCAGCATTTT
12	TRBV2	-	TRBJ2-1	-	CASISGYNEQFF	TGTGCCAGCATAAGCGGTTACAATGAGCAGTTCTTC
14	TRBV7-2	-	TRBJ1-3	-	CASSVLVPGNTIYF	TGTGCCAGCAGCGTCCTGGTACCAGGAAACACCATATATTTT
15	TRBV3-1	few	TRBJ2-7	TRBD1	CASSQTGTGVYEQYF	TGTGCCAGCAGCCAGACCGGGACAGGGGTCTACGAGCAGTACTTC
17	TRBV5-5	few	TRBJ2-3	TRBD2	CASSLNPGGKGTDTQYF	TGTGCCAGCAGCCTAAACCCGGGAGGAAAGGGCACAGATACGCAGTATTTT
17	TRBV11-2	many	TRBJ2-5	TRBD2	CASSLRRTSGNGETQYF	TGTGCCAGCAGCTTACGCCGAACTAGCGGGAATGGAGAGACCCAGTACTTC
16	TRBV20-1	many	TRBJ2-7	TRBD2	CSAGIALRGASYEQYF	TGCAGTGCCGGGATCGCCCTGCGGGGGGCCTCCTACGAGCAGTACTTC
12	TRBV12-3/TRBV12-4	many	TRBJ2-7	-	CASSRTNYEQYF	TGTGCCAGCAGTCGGACCAACTACGAGCAGTACTTC
15	TRBV10-2	-	TRBJ2-3	TRBD1	CASNPGQGFEVTQYF	TGCGCCAGCAATCCCGGACAGGGATTCGAAGTTACGCAGTATTTT
14	TRBV7-9	-	TRBJ2-3	-	CASSLAQVAATQYF	TGTGCCAGCAGCTTAGCCCAAGTAGCGGCCACGCAGTATTTT
18	TRBV11-2	-	TRBJ2-1	-	CASSTPQGGGSSYNEQFF	TGTGCCAGCAGCACTCCCCAGGGGGGGGGTAGCTCCTACAATGAGCAGTTCTTC
20	TRBV19	-	TRBJ2-3	TRBD2	CASSLPSGLAGDGDTDTQYF	TGTGCCAGTAGTCTCCCCTCGGGACTAGCGGGCGATGGGGATACAGATACGCAGTATTTT
19	TRBV3-1	few	TRBJ1-4	-	CASSSTTEGLPMRNEKLFF	TGTGCCAGCAGCTCGACTACCGAGGGACTCCCGATGCGTAATGAAAAACTGTTTTTT
13	TRBV5-1	many	TRBJ1-1	-	CASSLAGSPEAFF	TGCGCCAGCAGCTTGGCAGGGAGTCCTGAAGCTTTCTTT
16	TRBV11-2	many	TRBJ2-1	TRBD2	CASSSLAGGGWGEQFF	TGTGCCAGCAGCTCCCTAGCGGGAGGGGGATGGGGAGAGCAGTTCTTC
17	TRBV6-1	few	TRBJ2-7	-	CASSETPPWGAVYEQYF	TGTGCCAGCAGTGAAACCCCCCCTTGGGGGGCGGTTTACGAGCAGTACTTC
15	TRBV6-1	-	TRBJ1-5	TRBD1	CASRIDRGFNQPQHF	TGTGCCAGCAGAATAGACAGGGGGTTCAATCAGCCCCAGCATTTT
17	TRBV4-3	few	TRBJ2-5	TRBD2	CASSQPVTSGEQETQYF	TGCGCCAGCAGCCAACCGGTGACTAGCGGGGAACAAGAGACCCAGTACTTC
16	TRBV11-1	few	TRBJ2-1	TRBD2	CASSSRREVSYNEQFF	TGTGCCAGCAGCTCGAGGCGGGAGGTATCCTACAATGAGCAGTTCTTC
16	TRBV3-1	once	TRBJ1-6	-	CASSVRDRGYNSPLHF	TGTGCCAGCAGCGTTCGGGACCGAGGCTATAATTCACCCCTCCACTTT
13	TRBV14	-	TRBJ2-7	-	CASAEGVGNEQYF	TGTGCCAGTGCGGAAGGCGTCGGCAACGAGCAGTACTTC
14	TRBV29-1	-	TRBJ1-1	-	CSVFRAEKGTEAFF	TGCAGCGTTTTTAGGGCAGAGAAAGGCACTGAAGCTTTCTTT
15	TRBV2	few	TRBJ2-1	TRBD2	CACSGRPTTYNEQFF	TGTGCCTGTAGCGGGAGACCAACTACCTACAATGAGCAGTTCTTC
15	TRBV10-3	-	TRBJ2-1	-	CATHDDGSSYNEQFF	TGTGCCACCCACGACGACGGGAGCTCCTACAATGAGCAGTTCTTC
15	TRBV6-1	many	TRBJ1-5	-	CASSEEVSINQPQHF	TGTGCCAGCTCCGAAGAGGTTTCTATCAATCAGCCCCAGCATTTT
12	TRBV20-1	few	TRBJ2-7	-	CSARQGRIEQYF	TGCAGTGCTAGACAGGGTCGGATCGAGCAGTACTTC
17	TRBV7-8	-	TRBJ2-3	-	CASSLWWTGRNTDTQYF	TGTGCCAGCAGCTTATGGTGGACTGGGAGAAACACAGATACGCAGTATTTT
17	TRBV27	-	TRBJ2-6	-	CASTLTSRPSGANVLTF	TGTGCCAGCACCCTCACCTCCCGGCCCTCTGGGGCCAACGTCCTGACTTTC
18	TRBV7-2	-	TRBJ2-1	-	CASSLVRARGAKPYEQFF	TGTGCCAGCAGCTTAGTGAGGGCGAGGGGGGCCAAACCCTACGAGCAGTTCTTC
16	TRBV6-1	-	TRBJ2-4	-	CASSEFSTGAKNIQYF	TGTGCCAGCAGTGAGTTCTCAACGGGGGCCAAAAACATTCAGTACTTC
14	TRBV11-2	few	TRBJ2-7	TRBD2	CASKQRESSYEQYF	TGTGCCAGCAAACAGCGGGAGAGCTCCTACGAGCAGTACTTC
13	TRBV28	many	TRBJ1-5	-	CASSSVSNQPQHF	TGTGCCAGCAGTTCCGTTAGCAATCAGCCCCAGCATTTT
13	TRBV6-5	once	TRBJ1-1	-	CASSYVSNTEAFF	TGTGCCAGCAGTTACGTGTCGAACACTGAAGCTTTCTTT
17	TRBV29-1	once	TRBJ1-2	TRBD1	CSVEEEEGGYENYGYTF	TGCAGCGTTGAAGAGGAAGAAGGGGGCTATGAGAACTATGGCTACACCTTC
12	TRBV29-1	-	TRBJ2-2	-	CSATGHTGELFF	TGCAGCGCCACAGGGCACACCGGGGAGCTGTTTTTT
17	TRBV18	-	TRBJ2-2	-	CASSPEVVADPTGELFF	TGTGCCAGCTCACCAGAAGTGGTAGCGGACCCCACCGGGGAGCTGTTTTTT
13	TRBV20-1	few	TRBJ2-5	-	CSARDMGKETQYF	TGCAGTGCTAGAGATATGGGGAAAGAGACCCAGTACTTC
15	TRBV7-9	-	TRBJ2-1	-	CASGGRERDYNEQFF	TGTGCCAGCGGGGGCAGGGAGCGGGACTACAATGAGCAGTTCTTC
16	TRBV7-9	few	TRBJ1-1	-	CASSLVGAGANTEAFF	TGTGCCAGCAGCTTAGTGGGGGCGGGGGCGAACACTGAAGCTTTCTTT
12	TRBV29-1	few	TRBJ2-3	-	CSAQGRRDTQYF	TGCAGCGCCCAGGGAAGGAGGGATACGCAGTATTTT
14	TRBV2	many	TRBJ2-7	TRBD1	CASTNQGAFYEQYF	TGTGCCAGCACAAACCAGGGGGCTTTCTACGAGCAGTACTTC
14	TRBV11-2	many	TRBJ2-3	-	CASRDGYSTDTQYF	TGTGCCAGCCGGGATGGGTACAGCACAGATACGCAGTATTTT
18	TRBV7-9	-	TRBJ1-4	TRBD1	CASSTSRTGGLRREKLFF	TGTGCCAGCAGCACCTCGAGGACAGGGGGCTTGAGACGTGAAAAACTGTTTTTT
14	TRBV20-1	-	TRBJ1-4	-	CSAKGPAVGEKLFF	TGCAGTGCTAAAGGACCGGCTGTTGGAGAAAAACTGTTTTTT
15	TRBV28	many	TRBJ2-5	TRBD1	CASSEIRDSQETQYF	TGTGCCAGCAGTGAGATCCGGGACAGCCAAGAGACCCAGTACTTC
16	TRBV15	-	TRBJ2-1	TRBD2	CATSRVRTSGRNEQFF	TGTGCCACCAGCAGAGTCCGGACTAGCGGGAGGAATGAGCAGTTCTTC
16	TRBV29-1	-	TRBJ2-3	-	CSAGGGRLSSTDTQYF	TGCAGCGCTGGGGGCGGCAGACTATCTAGCACAGATACGCAGTATTTT
15	TRBV7-8	-	TRBJ1-1	TRBD1	CASSPRDREVTEAFF	TGTGCCAGCAGCCCCCGGGACAGGGAGGTCACTGAAGCTTTCTTT
12	TRBV20-1	many	TRBJ2-4	TRBD1	CSASTGVDIQYF	TGCAGTGCTAGTACAGGGGTGGACATTCAGTACTTC
15	TRBV28	-	TRBJ2-3	TRBD2	CASSTTSGRGDTQYF	TGTGCCAGCAGTACGACTAGCGGGAGGGGAGATACGCAGTATTTT
14	TRBV5-1	-	TRBJ2-1	-	CASRPISSYNEQFF	TGCGCCAGCCGCCCAATTAGCTCCTACAATGAGCAGTTCTTC
13	TRBV2	many	TRBJ2-3	TRBD1	CASGGQSTDTQYF	TGTGCCAGCGGGGGACAGAGCACAGATACGCAGTATTTT
13	TRBV20-1	-	TRBJ2-7	-	CSASSDPALEQYF	TGCAGTGCTAGCTCGGACCCCGCCCTCGAGCAGTACTTC
16	TRBV7-9	many	TRBJ2-1	TRBD2	CASSSLSGSSYNEQFF	TGTGCCAGCAGTTCCCTCAGCGGGAGCTCCTACAATGAGCAGTTCTTC
13	TRBV30	many	TRBJ1-2	-	CAWSVGGLDGYTF	TGTGCCTGGAGTGTCGGAGGTTTGGATGGCTACACCTTC
14	TRBV28	few	TRBJ1-2	-	CASSLSTVSRGYTF	TGTGCCAGCAGTCTATCGACAGTGTCTCGGGGCTACACCTTC